These T cell receptor beta chains were read from a single sample in a study of blood T cells in healthy people across ages. TCRdb re-called the 5' RACE reads with MiXCR, one entry per CDR3 protein. The sample has around 1,000,000 distinct CDR3 sequences, more than 30% seen once. Sequences were obtained from blood. These receptors all stem from a man aged 18 to 30 in good health. Both conserved end residues are part of each CDR3. The D gene is left open where the match is weak. Some rows mark clone size as missing; the rest say once, few, many or name a class of expanded clone.

size	V	J	D	CDR3	DNA
.	TRBV7-2	TRBJ2-3	TRBD2	CASSLGLAGGADTQYF	TGTGCCAGCAGCTTAGGACTAGCGGGGGGCGCAGATACGCAGTATTTT
.	TRBV20-1	TRBJ1-1	.	CSAWRNAGTEAFF	TGCAGTGCTTGGCGGAATGCTGGCACTGAAGCTTTCTTT
.	TRBV5-1	TRBJ2-1	TRBD1	CASTRNADPGQLYEQFF	TGCGCCAGCACGAGAAACGCAGATCCGGGACAGCTCTACGAGCAGTTCTTC
.	TRBV20-1	TRBJ1-5	.	CSARKGTANQPQHF	TGCAGTGCTAGGAAAGGGACCGCAAATCAGCCCCAGCATTTT
.	TRBV21-1	TRBJ2-7	.	CASSNSAGHYEQYF	TGTGCCAGCAGCAATTCGGCAGGCCATTACGAGCAGTACTTC
few	TRBV11-2	TRBJ1-5	TRBD1	CASSLTPGTGQPQHF	TGTGCCAGCAGCTTAACCCCAGGGACAGGCCAGCCCCAGCATTTT
.	TRBV20-1	TRBJ1-4	.	CSARAGRGHEKLFF	TGCAGTGCTAGAGCGGGCAGGGGCCATGAAAAACTGTTTTTT
.	TRBV4-1	TRBJ2-2	TRBD2	CASSQDPSGGMSGELFF	TGCGCCAGCAGCCAAGATCCCAGCGGGGGGATGAGCGGGGAGCTGTTTTTT
few	TRBV7-9	TRBJ2-1	TRBD2	CASVTSISHNEQFF	TGTGCCAGCGTGACTAGCATCTCCCACAATGAGCAGTTCTTC
few	TRBV7-3	TRBJ1-1	.	CASSVTRGEETEAFF	TGTGCCAGCAGCGTCACTAGGGGGGAGGAAACTGAAGCTTTCTTT
.	TRBV7-2	TRBJ1-1	.	CASSGGQSGTEAFF	TGTGCCAGCAGCGGGGGGCAATCGGGGACTGAAGCTTTCTTT
.	TRBV4-2	TRBJ2-3	.	CASSQEVVENTDTQYF	TGTGCCAGCAGCCAAGAAGTGGTGGAGAACACAGATACGCAGTATTTT
few	TRBV9	TRBJ2-3	.	CASSVVSGGADTQYF	TGTGCCAGCAGCGTAGTGTCAGGCGGGGCAGATACGCAGTATTTT
few	TRBV4-2	TRBJ1-1	.	CASSQGGGADTQNTEAFF	TGTGCCAGCAGCCAAGGTGGTGGGGCAGACACCCAGAACACTGAAGCTTTCTTT
.	TRBV5-6	TRBJ2-5	.	CASSPSGGPRGTQYF	TGTGCCAGCAGCCCATCTGGGGGCCCCCGGGGGACCCAGTACTTC
.	TRBV5-1	TRBJ1-4	.	CASSRTGFNEKLFF	TGCGCCAGCAGCCGAACAGGGTTTAATGAAAAACTGTTTTTT
.	TRBV7-9	TRBJ2-5	.	CASSLVAGGETQYF	TGTGCCAGCAGCTTAGTTGCAGGAGGGGAGACCCAGTACTTC
few	TRBV6-1	TRBJ1-6	TRBD1	CASSDLWTGANSPLHF	TGTGCCAGCAGTGACCTTTGGACAGGGGCAAATTCACCCCTCCACTTT
few	TRBV20-1	TRBJ2-1	TRBD2	CSARGEEGLVLAEQFF	TGCAGTGCTAGAGGCGAGGAGGGACTAGTTCTCGCTGAGCAGTTCTTC
.	TRBV4-3	TRBJ1-2	.	CASSHTRGGERGYTF	TGCGCCAGCAGCCACACGCGAGGTGGCGAAAGGGGCTACACCTTC
.	TRBV5-1	TRBJ2-3	TRBD2	CASSLGPGLASDTQYF	TGCGCCAGCAGCTTGGGTCCGGGACTAGCCTCAGATACGCAGTATTTT
.	TRBV6-7	TRBJ1-5	.	CASSYSWGRYLNQPQHF	TGTGCCAGCAGTTACTCTTGGGGCAGGTATTTAAATCAGCCCCAGCATTTT
.	TRBV12-3/TRBV12-4	TRBJ2-3	TRBD2	CASSLSGGLPTTQYF	TGTGCCAGCAGTTTAAGCGGGGGGCTTCCTACCACGCAGTATTTT
.	TRBV29-1	TRBJ2-3	.	CSVEDRVVSSTDTQYF	TGCAGCGTTGAAGATCGGGTGGTCAGCAGCACAGATACGCAGTATTTT
few	TRBV6-2/TRBV6-3	TRBJ2-4	TRBD1	CASSSQGTVKNIQYF	TGTGCCAGCAGTTCACAGGGGACGGTCAAAAACATTCAGTACTTC
few	TRBV2	TRBJ2-4	TRBD1	CASSETGGVIQYF	TGTGCCAGCAGCGAGACAGGGGGAGTCATTCAGTACTTC
few	TRBV29-1	TRBJ2-2	TRBD2	CSAFGTSASNTGELFF	TGCAGCGCATTCGGGACTAGCGCTTCGAACACCGGGGAGCTGTTTTTT
few	TRBV5-1	TRBJ2-7	.	CASSPSTQKTYEQYF	TGCGCCAGCAGCCCCTCCACCCAAAAAACCTACGAGCAGTACTTC
few	TRBV4-1	TRBJ1-5	.	CASSQPGQRNQPQHF	TGCGCCAGCAGCCAACCGGGACAACGCAATCAGCCCCAGCATTTT
.	TRBV7-9	TRBJ2-7	.	CASSGDWADSIDEQYF	TGTGCCAGCAGCGGGGATTGGGCGGACTCGATAGACGAGCAGTACTTC
few	TRBV18	TRBJ2-3	.	CASSPPGRPGGDTQYF	TGTGCCAGCTCACCACCGGGGCGTCCCGGGGGAGATACGCAGTATTTT